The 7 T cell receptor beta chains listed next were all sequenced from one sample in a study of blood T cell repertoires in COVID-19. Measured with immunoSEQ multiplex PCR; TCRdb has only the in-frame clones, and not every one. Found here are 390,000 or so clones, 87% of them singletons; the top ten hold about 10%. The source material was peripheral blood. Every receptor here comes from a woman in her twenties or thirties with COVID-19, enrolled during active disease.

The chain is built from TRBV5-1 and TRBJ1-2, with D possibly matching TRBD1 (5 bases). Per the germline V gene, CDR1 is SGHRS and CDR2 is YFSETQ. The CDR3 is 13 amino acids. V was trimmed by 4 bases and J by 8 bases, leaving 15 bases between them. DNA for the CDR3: TGCGCCAGCAGCGCAGGGTGGGCGCGCGGCTACACCTTC. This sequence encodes CASSAGWARGYTF.

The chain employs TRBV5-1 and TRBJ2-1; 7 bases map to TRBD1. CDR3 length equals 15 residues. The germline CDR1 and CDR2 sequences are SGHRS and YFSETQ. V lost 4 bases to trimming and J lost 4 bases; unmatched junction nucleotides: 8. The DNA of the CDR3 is TGCGCCAGCAGCCAATCCGGGACAGAGTACAATGAGCAGTTCTTC. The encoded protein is CASSQSGTEYNEQFF.

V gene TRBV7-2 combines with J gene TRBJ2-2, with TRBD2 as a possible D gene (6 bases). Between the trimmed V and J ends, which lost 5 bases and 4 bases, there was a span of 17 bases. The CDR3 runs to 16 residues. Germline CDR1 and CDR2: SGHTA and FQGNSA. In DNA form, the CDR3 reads TGTGCCAGCAGCAAGCCCGGAGGGACGAGCACCGGGGAGCTGTTTTTT. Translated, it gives CASSKPGGTSTGELFF.

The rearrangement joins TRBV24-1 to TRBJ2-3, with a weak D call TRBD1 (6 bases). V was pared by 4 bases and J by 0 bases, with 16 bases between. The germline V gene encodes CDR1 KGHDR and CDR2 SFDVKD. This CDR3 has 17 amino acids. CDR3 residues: CATSDEDRASSTDTQYF. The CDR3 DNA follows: TGTGCCACCAGTGACGAGGACAGAGCCTCTAGCACAGATACGCAGTATTTT.

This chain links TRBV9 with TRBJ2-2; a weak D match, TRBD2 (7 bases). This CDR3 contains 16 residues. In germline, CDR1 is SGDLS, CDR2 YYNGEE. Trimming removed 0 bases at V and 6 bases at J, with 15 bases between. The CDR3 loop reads CASSVVGGGMAGELFF. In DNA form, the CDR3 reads TGTGCCAGCAGCGTAGTAGGGGGAGGGATGGCCGGGGAGCTGTTTTTT.

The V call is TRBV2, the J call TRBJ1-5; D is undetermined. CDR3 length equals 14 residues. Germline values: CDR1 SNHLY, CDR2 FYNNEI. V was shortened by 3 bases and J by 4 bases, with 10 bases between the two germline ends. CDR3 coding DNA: TGTGCCAGCAGTGAGGGCAGAAAAAATCAGCCCCAGCATTTT. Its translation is CASSEGRKNQPQHF.

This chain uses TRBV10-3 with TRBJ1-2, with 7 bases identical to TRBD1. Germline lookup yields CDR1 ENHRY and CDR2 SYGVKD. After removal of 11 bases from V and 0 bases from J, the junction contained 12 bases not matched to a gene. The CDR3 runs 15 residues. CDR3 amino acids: CAVHRGSNSNYGYTF. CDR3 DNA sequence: TGTGCCGTCCACAGGGGCTCAAACTCTAACTATGGCTACACCTTC.